The 15 T cell receptor beta chains reported below all come from one sample, sequenced in a study of OX40 agonist ivuxolimab in advanced cancers. Clones were sequenced by immunoSEQ multiplex PCR, and TCRdb holds only the in-frame ones, with some missing. This table holds 80,000 to 95,000 clones, around nine tenths found once. Sample: CD4+ or CD8+ T cells sorted from blood, taken in a trial of the OX40 agonist ivuxolimab. These receptors originate from an adult with an advanced solid tumor such as melanoma, head and neck, liver or kidney cancer.

This chain links TRBV5-4 with TRBJ2-6, with D unresolved. The CDR3 is 15 amino acids. CDR1 is SGHNT, CDR2 YYREEE, per germline (reference sequence). V was cut by 1 base and J by 0 bases, with 5 bases left in between. In DNA, the CDR3 is TGTGCCAGCAGCTTGCCCCTCTCTGGGGCCAACGTCCTGACTTTC. Translating it yields CASSLPLSGANVLTF.

The V and J genes are TRBV7-2 and TRBJ1-5; 7 bases align to TRBD1. This CDR3 spans 15 amino acids. Germline V gives CDR1 SGHTA, CDR2 FQGNSA. J gave up 0 bases and V 5 bases, and 4 bases lay outside the gene matches. This chain's CDR3 is CASSRDRYSNQPQHF. The CDR3 nucleotides are TGTGCCAGCAGCCGGGACAGATATAGCAATCAGCCCCAGCATTTT.

This clone has just one count. The chain is built from TRBV4-2 and TRBJ2-7; TRBD2 is a possible D gene (6 bases). Germline loops: CDR1 LGHNA, CDR2 YNFKEQ. V lost 4 bases to trimming and J lost 1 base, with 14 bases between them. The CDR3 runs to 15 residues. CDR3 loop: CASSLTPGGSYEQYF. The CDR3 bases are TGTGCCAGCAGCCTTACCCCCGGAGGGTCCTACGAGCAGTACTTC.

This chain uses TRBV28 with TRBJ2-1, with D tentatively TRBD2 (7 bases). Germline CDR1 and CDR2: MDHEN and SYDVKM. Trimming shortened V by 5 bases and J by 8 bases, and 22 bases separated the two germline ends. The CDR3 extends over 16 amino acids. CDR3 bases: TGTGCCAGCAGTGGGCCGGGGGGCGCGTTTAGCGATGAGCAGTTCTTC. Translation: CASSGPGGAFSDEQFF.

The chain has TRBV27 and TRBJ1-2, with D perhaps matching TRBD1 (5 bases). The CDR3 length is 14 residues. V lost 3 bases, J lost 5 bases, and 13 bases lay in between. CDR1 and CDR2 (germline): MNHEY, SMNVEV (reference sequence). CDR3: CASSFGGEDYGYTF. The CDR3 coding sequence is TGTGCCAGCAGTTTCGGGGGGGAGGATTATGGCTACACCTTC.

The chain has TRBV27 and TRBJ2-4; 10 bases are a match to TRBD2. The CDR3 is 18 residues long. Germline loops: CDR1 MNHEY, CDR2 SMNVEV (reference sequence). The J segment lost 0 bases and the V segment lost 7 bases, leaving 12 bases of the junction unmatched. For the CDR3, the DNA is TGTGCCAGCAAGCCTCAAAGAACTAGCGGGATAGCCAAAAACATTCAGTACTTC. The encoded protein is CASKPQRTSGIAKNIQYF.

The chain is built from TRBV5-4 and TRBJ2-2; D is uncertain. The V end was cut by 3 bases, the J end by 5 bases, with 11 bases between. The V gene's germline CDR1 is SGHNT and CDR2 YYREEE (reference sequence). CDR3 size: 14 residues. The CDR3 protein is CASSSLKGTGELFF. The CDR3 nucleotides are TGTGCCAGCAGCTCACTGAAAGGGACCGGGGAGCTGTTTTTT. Complete variable domain (other parts from reference TRBV5-4 and TRBJ2-2): ETGVTQSPTHLIKTRGQQVTLRCSSQSGHNTVSWYQQALGQGPQFIFQYYREEENGRGNFPPRFSGLQFPNYSSELNVNALELDDSALYLCASSSLKGTGELFFGEGSRLTVL.

V is TRBV5-1 and J is TRBJ2-5; 9 positions agree with TRBD2. Germline lookup yields CDR1 SGHRS and CDR2 YFSETQ. Trimming removed 0 bases from V and 2 bases from J; junction bases left unmatched: 8. The CDR3 has 17 amino acids. Written as DNA, the CDR3 is TGCGCCAGCAGCTTGGGGTGGCTAGCGGGGACACAAGAGACCCAGTACTTC. Amino acid sequence: CASSLGWLAGTQETQYF.

The chain is built from TRBV7-2 and TRBJ2-3; no firm D call. CDR3 length equals 13 residues. Germline V gene lookup returns CDR1 SGHTA and CDR2 FQGNSA. With 1 base removed from V and 4 bases from J, the gap between germline ends came to 6 bases. The CDR3 protein is CASSLVGPDTQYF. CDR3 bases: TGTGCCAGCAGCTTAGTGGGCCCAGATACGCAGTATTTT.

The chain carries TRBV7-9 and TRBJ1-1; D not certain. The CDR3 is made up of 13 amino acids. CDR1 is SEHNR, CDR2 FQNEAQ, per germline (reference sequence). The V gene lost 2 bases and the J gene lost 3 bases, with 7 bases spanning the gap. Written as DNA, the CDR3 is TGTGCCAGCAGCTTACTTGCGGACACTGAAGCTTTCTTT. This translates into CASSLLADTEAFF.

The sample holds a few counts of this clone. This sequence joins TRBV2 and TRBJ2-2; D is possibly TRBD2 (5 bases). The V gene's germline CDR1 is SNHLY and CDR2 FYNNEI. The CDR3 is made up of 15 amino acids. V was cut by 7 bases and J by 0 bases, with 12 bases left in between. CDR3 protein: CASKPQTTNTGELFF. The CDR3 DNA is TGTGCCAGCAAACCACAGACTACGAACACCGGGGAGCTGTTTTTT.

The chain combines TRBV6-5 with TRBJ2-1; the D call may be TRBD1 or TRBD2 (6 bases each). The CDR3 contains 15 residues. CDR1 and CDR2 (germline): MNHEY, SVGAGI. V shed 6 bases and J shed 0 bases, with 12 bases lying between them. DNA for the CDR3: TGTGCCAGCAGCCCCGGAGGGGGCTCCTACAATGAGCAGTTCTTC. Its protein product is CASSPGGGSYNEQFF.

The CDR3 is CSVAGTGEDTGELFF. The CDR3 DNA sequence: TGCAGCGTTGCCGGGACAGGGGAGGACACCGGGGAGCTGTTTTTT. The V gene is TRBV29-1, the J gene TRBJ2-2; 10 positions agree with TRBD1. CDR3 size: 15 residues. CDR1 and CDR2 (germline): SQVTM, ANQGSEA. J lost 3 bases, V lost 4 bases, and 5 bases had no gene match.

This chain uses TRBV5-6 with TRBJ2-3, with TRBD2 matching 7 bases. The CDR3 sequence is 15 residues long. Germline CDR1 and CDR2: SGHDT and YYEEEE. V shed 0 bases, J shed 4 bases, and the junction held 5 bases outside the gene matches. CDR3 loop: CASSLVSAGADTQYF. The CDR3 nucleotides read TGTGCCAGCAGCTTGGTCTCGGCGGGGGCAGATACGCAGTATTTT.

As DNA, the CDR3 is TGTGCCAGCAGACAAGACAGGGCTAGTTACTTC. Its translation is CASRQDRASYF. The rearrangement links TRBV6-5 to TRBJ2-4, with 7 nucleotides matching TRBD1. This CDR3 is 11 amino acids long. Trimming removed 6 bases from V and 16 bases from J; junction bases left unmatched: 9. Per germline, CDR1 MNHEY and CDR2 SVGAGI.